A single sample is the source of the 19 T cell receptor beta chains below, sequenced in a study of OX40 agonist ivuxolimab in advanced cancers. Method: immunoSEQ multiplex PCR; TCRdb's copy keeps in-frame clones and lacks some. Among 75,000 to 90,000 clones listed, 90% to 95% were seen once. Specimen: CD4+ or CD8+ T cells sorted from blood, collected in a trial of the OX40 agonist ivuxolimab. These receptors came from an adult with an advanced solid tumor such as melanoma, head and neck, liver or kidney cancer.

The rearrangement uses TRBV7-2 and TRBJ2-7; D uncertain. V dropped 3 bases and J dropped 1 base, with 7 bases sitting between them. Germline-derived CDR1 and CDR2 are SGHTA and FQGNSA. The CDR3 has 13 amino acids. CDR3: CASSLQQSYEQYF. The CDR3 DNA reads as TGTGCCAGCAGCTTGCAGCAATCCTACGAGCAGTACTTC.

The CDR3 region is CASSLIPYNEQFF. For the CDR3, the DNA is TGTGCCAGCAGCTTAATCCCATACAATGAGCAGTTCTTC. This rearrangement joins TRBV7-2 to TRBJ2-1; no clear D. Germline V CDR1 and CDR2: SGHTA, FQGNSA. The CDR3 is 13 amino acids. V was cut by 2 bases and J by 4 bases, with 6 bases left in between.

The chain is built from TRBV10-3 and TRBJ2-1; no clear D gene. Per the germline V gene, CDR1 is ENHRY and CDR2 is SYGVKD. V shed 2 bases and J shed 7 bases, with 6 bases lying between them. This CDR3 has 12 amino acids. As DNA, the CDR3 is TGTGCCATCAGTGAGGGCGGTAATGAGCAGTTCTTC. Its translation: CAISEGGNEQFF.

This chain links TRBV2 with TRBJ2-3; 8 nucleotides line up with TRBD2. The CDR3 covers 16 residues. Per germline, CDR1 SNHLY and CDR2 FYNNEI. With 5 bases clipped from V and 3 bases from J, the junction kept 10 bases outside the gene matches. The CDR3 region has the DNA TGTGCCAGCAGTCAGGGGCTAGCGGGTGGGACAGATACGCAGTATTTT. Protein: CASSQGLAGGTDTQYF.

This clone was recorded a few times. This chain joins TRBV7-9 and TRBJ2-5; tentative D call: TRBD2 (5 bases). CDR1 and CDR2 from the germline V gene are SEHNR and FQNEAQ (reference sequence). This CDR3 spans 15 amino acids. V dropped 0 bases and J dropped 5 bases, with 13 bases sitting between them. CDR3: CASSLARSSGETQYF. The CDR3 DNA is TGTGCCAGCAGCTTAGCCAGGTCGTCGGGGGAGACCCAGTACTTC.

The chain has TRBV19 and TRBJ2-7; D remains ambiguous. V was pared by 6 bases and J by 4 bases, with 13 bases between. The CDR3 is 13 amino acids. Germline V gives CDR1 LNHDA, CDR2 SQIVND (reference sequence). In nucleotides, the CDR3 is TGTGCCAGTAGCGCCCGCGGTTGGTACGAGCAGTACTTC. Translation: CASSARGWYEQYF.

The chain recombines TRBV30 with TRBJ1-1; D is unresolved. V lost 0 bases and J lost 5, with 7 bases in between. The germline CDR1 and CDR2 sequences are GTSNPN and SVGIG (reference sequence). The CDR3 loop spans 12 amino acids. The CDR3 DNA sequence: TGTGCCTGGAGTGTACAGTCTACTGAAGCTTTCTTT. Translated, it gives CAWSVQSTEAFF.

This clone was found once. The chain links TRBV6-5 to TRBJ2-1, with TRBD2 as a possible D gene (6 bases). The CDR3 is made up of 14 amino acids. Germline lookup yields CDR1 MNHEY and CDR2 SVGAGI. V lost 11 bases, J lost 9 bases, and 23 bases lay in between. The CDR3 region has the DNA TGTGCCTGCTCCTCCGGGGGAGGTGGCTTTGAGCAGTTCTTC. Its protein product is CACSSGGGGFEQFF.

This chain links TRBV19 with TRBJ2-3, with D maybe TRBD2 (6 bases). The CDR3 length is 15 residues. The germline V gene encodes CDR1 LNHDA and CDR2 SQIVND (reference sequence). Trimming shortened V by 1 base and J by 1 base, and 9 bases separated the two germline ends. The CDR3 loop reads CASSIVGLRTDTQYF. CDR3 sequence (DNA): TGTGCCAGTAGTATAGTGGGACTCCGCACAGATACGCAGTATTTT.

The rearrangement links TRBV2 to TRBJ1-5; the D gene is possibly TRBD1 (5 bases). CDR1 is SNHLY and CDR2 is FYNNEI in the germline V gene. The ends were cut back, 5 bases at V and 1 base at J, with 6 bases in the middle. CDR3 length: 13 amino acids. The CDR3 DNA reads TGTGCCAGCAGTTGGGACAGCAATCAGCCCCAGCATTTT. Its translation: CASSWDSNQPQHF.

This chain uses TRBV7-9 with TRBJ2-3; no clear D. V shed 3 bases and J shed 3 bases, with 13 bases lying between them. This CDR3 has 15 residues. Germline CDR1 is SEHNR and CDR2 is FQNEAQ (reference sequence). CDR3 region: CASSLTSSGTDTQYF. Here the CDR3 DNA reads TGTGCCAGCAGCTTGACCTCCTCCGGGACAGATACGCAGTATTTT. The complete variable domain, with remaining parts taken from reference TRBV7-9 and TRBJ2-3, reads DTGVSQNPRHKITKRGQNVTFRCDPISEHNRLYWYRQTLGQGPEFLTYFQNEAQLEKSRLLSDRFSAERPKGSFSTLEIQRTEQGDSAMYLCASSLTSSGTDTQYFGPGTRLTVL.

The CDR3 nucleotides are TGTGCCATCAGTGGAGGCCTTGGGACAGATACGCAGTATTTT. Its translation is CAISGGLGTDTQYF. The chain employs TRBV10-3 and TRBJ2-3; D remains unclear. This CDR3 spans 14 amino acids. The germline CDR1 and CDR2 sequences are ENHRY and SYGVKD. V lost 4 bases and J lost 3, with 11 bases in between.

V and J are TRBV10-1 and TRBJ1-1; D is unresolved. The V gene lost 7 bases and the J gene lost 2 bases, with 11 bases spanning the gap. CDR1 and CDR2 from the germline V gene are WNHNN and SYGVQD (reference sequence). The CDR3 spans 13 residues. The CDR3 protein is CASKRTENTEAFF. The CDR3 DNA is TGCGCCAGCAAAAGGACCGAAAACACTGAAGCTTTCTTT.

V gene TRBV5-4 combines with J gene TRBJ1-1; no clear D. The germline gives CDR1 SGHNT, CDR2 YYREEE (reference sequence). The CDR3 spans 13 residues. The V end lost 0 bases, the J end lost 3 bases, and 6 bases lay between the germline ends. CDR3 nucleotide sequence: TGTGCCAGCAGCTTGGCTTCGTACACTGAAGCTTTCTTT. Amino acids: CASSLASYTEAFF.

This clone was seen more than once but under ten times. The V gene is TRBV18, the J gene TRBJ2-1; D is perhaps TRBD1 or TRBD2 (5 bases each). Germline lookup yields CDR1 KGHSH and CDR2 LQKENI. This CDR3 is 15 amino acids long. Trimming shortened V by 1 base and J by 9 bases, and 16 bases separated the two germline ends. The CDR3 coding sequence is TGTGCCAGCTCACCACAGGGGACCGACTCGTCTGAGCAGTTCTTC. This gives the protein CASSPQGTDSSEQFF. Filled out from reference TRBV18 and TRBJ2-1, the complete variable domain reads NAGVMQNPRHLVRRRGQEARLRCSPMKGHSHVYWYRQLPEEGLKFMVYLQKENIIDESGMPKERFSAEFPKEGPSILRIQQVVRGDSAAYFCASSPQGTDSSEQFFGPGTRLTVL.

The chain recombines TRBV10-3 with TRBJ2-5; no clear D gene. The CDR3 length is 13 residues. Deletions cut 6 bases from V and 4 bases from J, with 12 bases between. Germline values: CDR1 ENHRY, CDR2 SYGVKD. The CDR3 loop reads CAIRALLGETQYF. The CDR3, as DNA: TGTGCCATCAGGGCCTTGCTAGGAGAGACCCAGTACTTC.

This chain connects TRBV5-6 to TRBJ1-4, with TRBD1 matching 8 bases. Germline trimming cut 1 base from V and 8 bases from J; bases unmatched to any gene: 4. The germline CDR1 and CDR2 sequences are SGHDT and YYEEEE. The CDR3 length is 14 residues. The CDR3 reads CASSLSDRVEKLFF. The CDR3 DNA is TGTGCCAGCAGCTTGTCGGACAGGGTGGAAAAACTGTTTTTT. Filled out from reference TRBV5-6 and TRBJ1-4, the complete variable domain reads DAGVTQSPTHLIKTRGQQVTLRCSPKSGHDTVSWYQQALGQGPQFIFQYYEEEERQRGNFPDRFSGHQFPNYSSELNVNALLLGDSALYLCASSLSDRVEKLFFGSGTQLSVL.

In this sample, this clone turned up once. This chain uses TRBV5-6 with TRBJ2-1, with TRBD2 matching 7 bases. Germline lookup yields CDR1 SGHDT and CDR2 YYEEEE. The CDR3 length is 14 residues. Unmatched junction bases numbered 5, after V lost 4 bases and J lost 4 bases. The CDR3 is CASSPGGRYNEQFF. The DNA of the CDR3 is TGTGCCAGCAGCCCGGGGGGAAGGTACAATGAGCAGTTCTTC.

The V call is TRBV18, the J call TRBJ1-2; D is undetermined. V lost 6 bases, J lost 6 bases, and 11 bases lay in between. The length of the CDR3 is 12 residues. Germline V CDR1 and CDR2: KGHSH, LQKENI. The CDR3: CASSPEVDGYTF. Written as DNA, the CDR3 is TGTGCCAGCTCGCCCGAAGTTGATGGCTACACCTTC.